A single sample is the source of the 2 T cell receptor beta chains below, sequenced in a study of cytomegalovirus exposure and HLA in healthy donors. Use of 60 Vbeta and 13 Jbeta primers characterized the PCR. TCRdb keeps only in-frame clones here, not all; method: immunoSEQ multiplex PCR. This sample's clone table lists about 72,000 clones. Input material: PBMCs. Receptor source: a man aged 40-49 years in good health and CMV-seronegative.

The chain couples TRBV4-1 to TRBJ1-1; D is uncertain. The germline V and J ends were trimmed by 0 bases and 1 base, with 9 bases remaining between them. The CDR3 runs 15 residues. From germline, CDR1 is MGHRA and CDR2 YSYEKL. In DNA form, the CDR3 reads TGCGCCAGCAGCCAAGATCGGTCATGGAACACTGAAGCTTTCTTT. Amino acid sequence: CASSQDRSWNTEAFF.

The gene calls are TRBV5-6 and TRBJ1-1; 11 bases are shared with TRBD1. V shed 2 bases and J 2 bases; nucleotides not matched to a gene: 8. The CDR3 runs 17 residues. CDR1 and CDR2 from the germline V gene are SGHDT and YYEEEE. CDR3 residues: CASSFRTGGFVNTEAFF. In DNA form, the CDR3 reads TGTGCCAGCAGCTTCCGGACAGGGGGCTTTGTAAACACTGAAGCTTTCTTT.